This T cell receptor beta chain was recovered during a study of cytomegalovirus exposure and HLA in healthy donors. Study-wide findings and caveats: Cytomegalovirus association was assigned to under 200 TCR beta chains.

Vbeta (60) and Jbeta (13) primers were used in the PCR. Data came from immunoSEQ multiplex PCR; TCRdb stores just in-frame clones and leaves some out. The sample lists about 120,000 clones, more than 9% occurring once. Germline CDR1 reads PRHDT; CDR2 reads FYEKMQ (reference sequence). This CDR3 contains 16 residues. Germline trimming cut 5 bases from V and 5 bases from J; bases unmatched to any gene: 6. Of note for this clone: Antigen specificity is unknown.

The sample comprised PBMCs. This chain connects TRBV13 to TRBJ2-3; 14 bases map to TRBD2. The clonotype comes from a woman aged 18-29 years in good health and CMV-seropositive. The CDR3 bases are TGTGCCAGCAGCCGCCCTGGACTAGCGGGAGGAGATACGCAGTATTTT. It is translated as CASSRPGLAGGDTQYF.